These T cell receptor beta chains were read from a single sample in a study of CD8 T cells in ankylosing spondylitis. TCRdb re-called the 5' RACE reads with MiXCR, one entry per CDR3 protein. The table has under 250,000 distinct CDR3 sequences, roughly 25% seen once. The sample consisted of blood, either unsorted or a sorted T cell fraction (not recorded which). The receptor set was obtained from a male donor with ankylosing spondylitis or in good health (not recorded which). The CDR3 runs from the conserved cysteine through the conserved F or W. D genes are given only for firm matches. Clone size, where shown, is once, few, many, or a class for clones that have expanded.

d_gene,abundance,v_gene,j_gene,CDR3aa,CDR3nt
.,many,TRBV6-5,TRBJ2-2,CASSYSQGRSTGELFF,TGTGCCAGCAGTTACTCCCAGGGACGGAGCACCGGGGAGCTGTTTTTT
TRBD1,.,TRBV12-3/TRBV12-4,TRBJ1-5,CASSLSGTGRQPQHF,TGTGCCAGCAGTTTATCCGGGACAGGGAGACAGCCCCAGCATTTT
.,many,TRBV10-3,TRBJ2-4,CAISESTAKNIQYF,TGTGCCATCAGTGAGTCGACAGCCAAAAACATTCAGTACTTC
.,few,TRBV20-1,TRBJ1-5,CSARDWQISNQPQHF,TGCAGTGCTAGAGATTGGCAGATTAGCAATCAGCCCCAGCATTTT
.,many,TRBV11-1,TRBJ1-5,CASSLGADQPQHF,TGTGCCAGCAGCTTAGGGGCTGATCAGCCCCAGCATTTT
TRBD2,.,TRBV20-1,TRBJ2-1,CSASYLAVLSYNEQFF,TGCAGTGCTAGCTACCTAGCGGTACTCTCCTACAATGAGCAGTTCTTC
.,many,TRBV9,TRBJ2-3,CASSSRVRDTQYF,TGTGCCAGCAGCTCCAGGGTAAGGGATACGCAGTATTTT
TRBD1,.,TRBV12-3/TRBV12-4,TRBJ2-7,CASTQGAREQYF,TGTGCCAGCACCCAGGGGGCTCGGGAGCAGTACTTC
.,many,TRBV4-1,TRBJ1-2,CASSQDHGRNSGYTF,TGCGCCAGCAGCCAAGATCACGGCAGGAACTCCGGCTACACCTTC
TRBD2,.,TRBV4-2,TRBJ2-1,CASSQTYAGVPSSYNEQFF,TGTGCCAGCAGCCAGACGTACGCGGGAGTACCAAGCTCCTACAATGAGCAGTTCTTC
.,.,TRBV10-3,TRBJ1-2,CAISVQGLERDGYTF,TGTGCCATCAGTGTCCAGGGTCTAGAACGGGATGGCTACACCTTC
.,many,TRBV5-6,TRBJ2-3,CASSLGSGSTDTQYF,TGTGCCAGCAGCTTGGGTTCGGGAAGCACAGATACGCAGTATTTT
.,.,TRBV29-1,TRBJ2-7,CSVLGTGSEQYF,TGCAGCGTGCTCGGTACAGGGTCCGAGCAGTACTTC
TRBD2,.,TRBV12-3/TRBV12-4,TRBJ2-1,CGLADNEQFF,TGTGGACTAGCGGACAATGAGCAGTTCTTC
.,many,TRBV6-1,TRBJ2-3,CASSSAPGLLTDTQYF,TGTGCCAGCAGTAGTGCTCCGGGACTTCTCACAGATACGCAGTATTTT
TRBD2,few,TRBV20-1,TRBJ2-7,CSARRTSGREQYF,TGCAGTGCTAGGAGGACTAGCGGTAGGGAGCAGTACTTC
.,many,TRBV7-2,TRBJ2-1,CASSLVGGGTVVEQFF,TGTGCCAGCAGCTTAGTGGGAGGGGGGACGGTCGTTGAGCAGTTCTTC
TRBD2,.,TRBV12-3/TRBV12-4,TRBJ2-3,CASSFGREADTQYF,TGTGCCAGCAGTTTCGGGCGGGAGGCGGATACGCAGTATTTT
TRBD1,many,TRBV12-3/TRBV12-4,TRBJ1-5,CASSSRDRVSSQPQHF,TGTGCCAGCAGTAGCCGGGACAGGGTGTCGAGTCAGCCCCAGCATTTT
TRBD2,.,TRBV19,TRBJ2-1,CASSILAGRSYNEQFF,TGTGCCAGTAGTATACTAGCGGGCCGTTCCTACAATGAGCAGTTCTTC
.,.,TRBV11-3,TRBJ2-1,CASSLDRDYEQFF,TGTGCCAGCAGCTTAGACCGGGACTATGAGCAGTTCTTC
.,many,TRBV5-5,TRBJ2-1,CASRHTGRMEQFF,TGTGCCAGCAGGCATACGGGACGCATGGAGCAGTTCTTC
.,few,TRBV4-1,TRBJ1-4,CASSKSSSQGNEKLFF,TGCGCCAGCAGCAAAAGCTCAAGTCAGGGCAATGAAAAACTGTTTTTT
.,many,TRBV10-3,TRBJ2-7,CAISEDYEQYF,TGTGCCATCAGTGAGGACTACGAGCAGTACTTC
.,many,TRBV12-3/TRBV12-4,TRBJ2-1,CASRTRESSYNEQFF,TGTGCCAGCAGGACCCGGGAGAGCTCCTACAATGAGCAGTTCTTC
TRBD2,few,TRBV20-1,TRBJ2-3,CSARVGRAELDTQYF,TGCAGTGCTAGAGTCGGGAGGGCCGAGCTAGATACGCAGTATTTT
TRBD1,.,TRBV27,TRBJ1-2,CASSLRGTGAYGYTF,TGTGCCAGCAGTCTCCGTGGGACAGGGGCCTATGGCTACACCTTC
.,few,TRBV28,TRBJ1-2,CATSIRTVYGYTF,TGTGCCACCTCCATCAGGACAGTCTATGGCTACACCTTC
.,many,TRBV5-1,TRBJ2-3,CASSLGTAFTDTQYF,TGCGCCAGCAGCTTGGGGACAGCATTTACAGATACGCAGTATTTT
TRBD2,many,TRBV5-1,TRBJ2-5,CASSLVGLAGVGETQYF,TGCGCCAGCAGCTTGGTTGGACTAGCGGGAGTTGGAGAGACCCAGTACTTC
TRBD1,few,TRBV29-1,TRBJ2-7,CSALRVRGQGYEQYF,TGCAGCGCCCTCCGCGTCCGGGGACAGGGGTACGAGCAGTACTTC
TRBD2,.,TRBV6-5,TRBJ2-7,CASSYSLSSGSSYEQYF,TGTGCCAGCAGTTACTCCCTCAGTAGCGGGAGTTCCTACGAGCAGTACTTC
.,few,TRBV18,TRBJ2-6,CASSPRRAGSGANVLTF,TGTGCCAGCTCACCACGTAGGGCCGGCTCTGGGGCCAACGTCCTGACTTTC
.,.,TRBV5-4,TRBJ2-3,CASSPKGTSTDTQYF,TGTGCCAGCAGCCCGAAGGGGACTAGCACAGATACGCAGTATTTT
.,.,TRBV4-3,TRBJ1-5,CASSREIDRNRRDNQPQHF,TGCGCCAGCAGCCGAGAAATAGACAGGAATCGAAGGGACAATCAGCCCCAGCATTTT
TRBD1,many,TRBV12-3/TRBV12-4,TRBJ1-2,CASSIAGTARGYTF,TGTGCCAGCAGTATAGCCGGGACAGCTCGGGGCTACACCTTC
TRBD1,many,TRBV27,TRBJ2-7,CASSLQGQGAGEQYF,TGTGCCAGCAGTTTACAGGGACAGGGGGCGGGAGAGCAGTACTTC
.,many,TRBV9,TRBJ2-5,CASSVGDPFQETQYF,TGTGCCAGCAGCGTAGGGGACCCCTTCCAAGAGACCCAGTACTTC
.,many,TRBV11-1,TRBJ2-7,CASSGWERPYEQYF,TGTGCCAGCAGCGGATGGGAGAGGCCCTACGAGCAGTACTTC
.,.,TRBV20-1,TRBJ2-2,CSALRDTYTGELFF,TGCAGTGCTCTCCGGGACACCTACACCGGGGAGCTGTTTTTT
.,.,TRBV20-1,TRBJ2-3,CSASRGRASTDTQYF,TGCAGTGCTAGTAGGGGCCGGGCATCCACAGATACGCAGTATTTT
.,many,TRBV6-1,TRBJ2-2,CASRQPGENTGELFF,TGTGCCAGCAGACAACCCGGGGAAAACACCGGGGAGCTGTTTTTT
.,.,TRBV6-6,TRBJ2-1,CASSYPNEQFF,TGTGCCAGCAGTTACCCCAATGAGCAGTTCTTC
.,.,TRBV7-2,TRBJ2-1,CASSHPGTRSNNEQFF,TGTGCCAGCAGCCACCCCGGGACACGTTCCAACAATGAGCAGTTCTTC
.,few,TRBV18,TRBJ1-1,CASSPQGGLNTEAFF,TGTGCCAGCTCACCTCAGGGAGGCCTGAACACTGAAGCTTTCTTT
TRBD2,.,TRBV20-1,TRBJ2-1,CSARLAGKNEQFF,TGCAGTGCTCGACTAGCGGGAAAGAATGAGCAGTTCTTC
TRBD1,few,TRBV20-1,TRBJ2-7,CSASPATGTGPYEQYF,TGCAGTGCTAGTCCTGCTACCGGGACAGGACCCTACGAGCAGTACTTC
.,many,TRBV20-1,TRBJ1-1,CSARDLRNNARAFF,TGCAGTGCTAGAGATTTGCGAAACAACGCTAGGGCTTTCTTT
TRBD2,.,TRBV18,TRBJ2-7,CASSPPASGTYEQYF,TGTGCCAGCTCACCACCCGCTAGCGGGACCTACGAGCAGTACTTC
.,few,TRBV5-1,TRBJ2-2,CASSTGVLGELFF,TGCGCCAGCAGCACGGGAGTTCTGGGGGAGCTGTTTTTT
.,.,TRBV29-1,TRBJ2-5,CSVDRTAETQYF,TGCAGCGTTGACAGGACGGCGGAGACCCAGTACTTC
.,many,TRBV5-1,TRBJ2-1,CASSSPGRSYNEQFF,TGCGCCAGCAGCTCGCCGGGGCGCTCCTACAATGAGCAGTTCTTC
TRBD2,many,TRBV27,TRBJ2-1,CASSDFLAAYNEQFF,TGTGCCAGCAGTGATTTTCTAGCGGCCTACAATGAGCAGTTCTTC
.,.,TRBV12-3/TRBV12-4,TRBJ2-5,CASSWNGETQYF,TGTGCCAGCAGTTGGAATGGGGAGACCCAGTACTTC
TRBD2,.,TRBV18,TRBJ2-1,CASSKSLAGGDEQFF,TGTGCCAGCTCAAAGTCCCTAGCGGGAGGCGATGAGCAGTTCTTC
.,many,TRBV11-3,TRBJ1-3,CASSSDSGNTIYF,TGTGCCAGCAGCTCGGACAGCGGAAACACCATATATTTT
TRBD2,many,TRBV10-3,TRBJ2-5,CAISGSVAGGLETQYF,TGTGCCATCAGTGGGTCGGTAGCGGGAGGGCTTGAGACCCAGTACTTC